This T cell receptor (beta chain) came from a study of T-cell memory formation after mild COVID-19. General study findings and limits: Most CD4+ clones that shrank were in CM and EM, while CD8+ ones turned up in EMRA.

TCR alpha and TCR beta cDNA libraries carrying sample barcodes and UMIs were produced by 5'RACE using constant-segment primers. Using its own MiXCR run on the 5' RACE reads, TCRdb lists one record per CDR3 protein. The sample gives 500,000 to 550,000 distinct CDR3 sequences, over 20% of which show up once; roughly an eighth is in the top ten. With regard to this clonotype: Its antigen is unidentified.

Sequencing input: PBMCs or a T cell subset sorted from them (not recorded which). The sequence came from an adult woman who had mild COVID-19 (a few samples of this study predate the infection). Cell type and time point are not known.

CDR3 loop: CASSTSWTPDSFF. CDR3 DNA: TGTGCCAGTAGTACCAGTTGGACCCCCGATTCCTTCTTT. The chain combines TRBV19 with TRBJ1-1; D gene uncertain. This CDR3 region has 13 residues. Germline CDR1 reads LNHDA; CDR2 reads SQIVND (reference sequence). The V end was cut by 4 bases, the J end by 14 bases, with 20 bases between.